This T cell receptor beta chain was identified during a study of blood T cells in healthy people across ages. It was with a sample-barcoded 5' primer and a J-beta primer mix that a second PCR of roughly 7 to 12 cycles was run. TCRdb re-derived calls from the 5' RACE reads in MiXCR, one entry per CDR3 protein. The data show 1.4 million or so distinct CDR3 sequences, 35% to 45% seen once. Study results and caveats: The fall in TCR beta diversity per million T cells was roughly linear with age.

This clonotype was counted between two and nine times. The antigen is not known. J was trimmed by 7 bases and V by 4 bases; bases with no gene match: 4. The germline V gene has CDR1 ENHRY and CDR2 SYGVKD. The length of the CDR3 is 14 residues. The clonotype was recovered from a woman younger than 35 in good health. The sequencing input was blood. The rearrangement uses TRBV10-3 and TRBJ2-1; 10 nucleotides match TRBD2. In nucleotides, the CDR3 is TGTGCCATCAGTGCCCTAGCGGGAGATAATGAGCAGTTCTTC. Encoded protein: CAISALAGDNEQFF.